This T cell receptor beta chain originates from a study of T cells in women clearing cervical HPV infection. Profiling relied on immunoSEQ multiplex PCR, and the TCRdb table lists in-frame clones only, not all of them. Its clone listing holds tens of thousands of clones. Germline CDR1 SGHKS, CDR2 YYEKEE (reference sequence). The CDR3 spans 13 residues. Study results and caveats: Associations may precede or follow infection; HPV-specific or memory T cells were not isolated.

As concerns this clone: The antigen is undetermined. The read ends 3 residues before the CDR3 terminus; that terminus is restored from the germline J gene.

The V gene is TRBV5-5, the J gene TRBJ2-3; D ambiguous. The clonotype comes from a woman between 18 and 70 years old with a cervical HPV16 infection that either progressed to CIN3+ or cleared (not recorded which). The sequenced sample was blood buffy coat. CDR3 residues: CASSFQVNQPQYF. The sequenced part of the CDR3 DNA is TGTGCCAGCAGCTTTCAGGTCAATCAGCCG. The full variable domain, with the rest looked up from reference TRBV5-5 and TRBJ2-3, is DAGVTQSPTHLIKTRGQQVTLRCSPISGHKSVSWYQQVLGQGPQFIFQYYEKEERGRGNFPDRFSARQFPNYSSELNVNALLLGDSALYLCASSFQVNQPQYFGPGTRLTVL.